These 5 T cell receptor beta chains share one sample of origin, sequenced in a study of T cell changes during pregnancy in multiple sclerosis. The data were produced by immunoSEQ multiplex PCR, yet TCRdb's version contains in-frame clones alone and is incomplete. The sample has roughly 49,000 clones, 90% seen once. This specimen was peripheral blood, taken in the first trimester of pregnancy. The receptor set was obtained from a female donor in good health, enrolled as a control in a pregnancy study.

This clone appeared a single time. The V and J genes are TRBV6-6 and TRBJ2-1; 8 bases fit TRBD2. J gave up 4 bases and V 6 bases, and 5 bases lay outside the gene matches. CDR3 length: 14 residues. Germline-derived CDR1 and CDR2 are MNHNY and SVGAGI (reference sequence). CDR3 sequence: CASSGGGDYNEQFF. As DNA, the CDR3 is TGTGCCAGCAGCGGGGGGGGAGATTACAATGAGCAGTTCTTC.

The chain uses TRBV5-4 and TRBJ1-1; TRBD1 agrees at 7 bases. The V gene's germline CDR1 is SGHNT and CDR2 YYREEE (reference sequence). This CDR3 is 13 amino acids long. V trimming: 4 bases; J trimming: 6 bases; junction bases outside the gene matches: 6. The CDR3 DNA reads TGTGCCAGCAGCAACACAGGGGCTCCTGAAGCTTTCTTT. This sequence encodes CASSNTGAPEAFF.

This rearrangement joins TRBV11-2 to TRBJ1-5; D is uncertain. The V and J ends lost 5 bases and 4 bases respectively, with 9 bases between them. The CDR3 contains 13 residues. Germline V lookup: CDR1 SGHAT, CDR2 FQNNGV. CDR3 amino acids: CASSQTLNQPQHF. CDR3 coding DNA: TGTGCCAGCAGCCAGACACTGAATCAGCCCCAGCATTTT.

The gene calls are TRBV30 and TRBJ2-2; D may be TRBD2 (5 bases). The CDR3 extends over 13 amino acids. Trimming pared 3 bases from V and 6 bases from J, leaving 11 bases between. Germline V gives CDR1 GTSNPN, CDR2 SVGIG (reference sequence). CDR3 DNA sequence: TGTGCCTGGAGAGTGTCTAGCTCCGGGGAGCTGTTTTTT. It encodes CAWRVSSSGELFF.

The CDR3 reads CASSYSVDSHEQYF. The DNA for the CDR3 is TGTGCCAGCAGTTACTCGGTGGACAGCCACGAGCAGTACTTC. The rearrangement uses TRBV6-6 and TRBJ2-7; the D gene is possibly TRBD1 (6 bases). V was trimmed by 0 bases and J by 5 bases, leaving 11 bases between them. Germline V gene lookup returns CDR1 MNHNY and CDR2 SVGAGI (reference sequence). The CDR3 consists of 14 residues.